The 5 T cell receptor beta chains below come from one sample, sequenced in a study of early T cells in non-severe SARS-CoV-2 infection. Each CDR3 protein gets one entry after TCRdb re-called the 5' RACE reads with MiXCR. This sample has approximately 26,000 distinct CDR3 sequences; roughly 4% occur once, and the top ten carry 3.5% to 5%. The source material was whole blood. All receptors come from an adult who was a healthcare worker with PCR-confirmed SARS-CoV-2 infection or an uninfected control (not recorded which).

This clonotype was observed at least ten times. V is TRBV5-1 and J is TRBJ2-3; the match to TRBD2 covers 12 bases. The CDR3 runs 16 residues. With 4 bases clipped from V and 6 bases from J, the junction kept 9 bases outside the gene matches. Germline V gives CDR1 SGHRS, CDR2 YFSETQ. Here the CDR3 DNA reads TGCGCCAGCAGCATCAGACTAGCGGGAGAAGTGGATACGCAGTATTTT. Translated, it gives CASSIRLAGEVDTQYF.

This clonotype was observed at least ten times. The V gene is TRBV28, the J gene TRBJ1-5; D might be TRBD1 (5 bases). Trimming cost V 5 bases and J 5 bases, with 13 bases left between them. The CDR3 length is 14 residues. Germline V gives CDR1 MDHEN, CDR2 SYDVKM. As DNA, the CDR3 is TGTGCCAGCAGTATCATGACAGCTCATCAGCCCCAGCATTTT. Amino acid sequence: CASSIMTAHQPQHF. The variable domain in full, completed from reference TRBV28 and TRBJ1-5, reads DVKVTQSSRYLVKRTGEKVFLECVQDMDHENMFWYRQDPGLGLRLIYFSYDVKMKEKGDIPEGYSVSREKKERFSLILESASTNQTSMYLCASSIMTAHQPQHFGDGTRLSIL.

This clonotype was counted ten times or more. In DNA form, the CDR3 reads TGTGCCAGCAGCTCAATCGGGACAGGGAACTCTGGAAACACCATATATTTT. It codes for CASSSIGTGNSGNTIYF. The rearrangement uses TRBV7-2 and TRBJ1-3; 9 positions agree with TRBD1. V lost 4 bases, J lost 0 bases, and 7 bases stayed unmatched. The germline gives CDR1 SGHTA, CDR2 FQGNSA. This CDR3 spans 17 amino acids.

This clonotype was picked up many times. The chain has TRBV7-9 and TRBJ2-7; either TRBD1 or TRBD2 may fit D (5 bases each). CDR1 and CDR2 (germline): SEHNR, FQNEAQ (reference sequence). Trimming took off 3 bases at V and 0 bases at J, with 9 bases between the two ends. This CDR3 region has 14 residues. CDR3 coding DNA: TGTGCCAGCAGCTTTGGGGGTAGCTCCTACGAGCAGTACTTC. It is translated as CASSFGGSSYEQYF.

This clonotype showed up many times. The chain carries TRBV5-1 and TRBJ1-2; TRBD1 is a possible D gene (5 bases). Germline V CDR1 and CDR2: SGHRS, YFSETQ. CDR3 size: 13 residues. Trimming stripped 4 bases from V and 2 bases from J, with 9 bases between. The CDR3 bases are TGCGCCAGCAGCCAGAGACAGAACTATGGCTACACCTTC. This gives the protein CASSQRQNYGYTF.